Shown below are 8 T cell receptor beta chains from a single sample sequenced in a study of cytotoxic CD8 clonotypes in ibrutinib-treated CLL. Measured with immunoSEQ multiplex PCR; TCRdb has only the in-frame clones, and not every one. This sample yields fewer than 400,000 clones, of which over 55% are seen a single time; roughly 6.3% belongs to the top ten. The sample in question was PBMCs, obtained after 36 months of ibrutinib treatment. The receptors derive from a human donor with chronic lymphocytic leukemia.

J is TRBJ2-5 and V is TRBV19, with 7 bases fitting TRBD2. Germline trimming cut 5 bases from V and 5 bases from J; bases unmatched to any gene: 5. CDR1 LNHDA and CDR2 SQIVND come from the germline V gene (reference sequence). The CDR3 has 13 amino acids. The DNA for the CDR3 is TGTGCCAGTAGTCCCCCCGGGGGGGAGACCCAGTACTTC. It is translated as CASSPPGGETQYF.

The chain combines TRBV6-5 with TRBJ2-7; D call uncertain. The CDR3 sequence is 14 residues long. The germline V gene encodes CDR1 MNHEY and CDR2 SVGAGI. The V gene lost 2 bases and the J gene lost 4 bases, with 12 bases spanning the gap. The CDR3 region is CASSYIGGGYEQYF. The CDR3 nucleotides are TGTGCCAGCAGTTACATTGGCGGTGGGTACGAGCAGTACTTC.

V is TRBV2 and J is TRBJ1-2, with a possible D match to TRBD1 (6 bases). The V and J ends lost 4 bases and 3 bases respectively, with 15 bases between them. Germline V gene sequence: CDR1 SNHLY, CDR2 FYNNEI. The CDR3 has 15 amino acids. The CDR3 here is CASSVSWTADYGYTF. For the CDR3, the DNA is TGTGCCAGCAGTGTGAGTTGGACAGCAGACTATGGCTACACCTTC.

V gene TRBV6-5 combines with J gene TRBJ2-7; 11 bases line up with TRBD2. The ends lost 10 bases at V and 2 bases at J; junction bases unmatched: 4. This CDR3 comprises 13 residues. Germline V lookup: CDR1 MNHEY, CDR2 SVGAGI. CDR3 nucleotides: TGTGCCACCCAACTAGCGGGGGCCTACGAGCAGTACTTC. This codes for CATQLAGAYEQYF.

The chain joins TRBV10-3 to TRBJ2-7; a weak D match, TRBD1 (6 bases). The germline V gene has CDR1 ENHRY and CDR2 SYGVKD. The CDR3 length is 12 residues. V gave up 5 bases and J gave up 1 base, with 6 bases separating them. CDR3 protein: CAISTGSYEQYF. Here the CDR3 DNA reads TGTGCCATCAGTACAGGGTCCTACGAGCAGTACTTC.

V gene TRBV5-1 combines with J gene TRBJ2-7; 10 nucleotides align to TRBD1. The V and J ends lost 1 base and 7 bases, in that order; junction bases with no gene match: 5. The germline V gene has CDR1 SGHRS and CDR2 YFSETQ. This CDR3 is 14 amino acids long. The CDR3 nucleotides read TGCGCCAGCAGCTTGCGCGGGACAGGGGAAGAGCAGTACTTC. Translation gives CASSLRGTGEEQYF.

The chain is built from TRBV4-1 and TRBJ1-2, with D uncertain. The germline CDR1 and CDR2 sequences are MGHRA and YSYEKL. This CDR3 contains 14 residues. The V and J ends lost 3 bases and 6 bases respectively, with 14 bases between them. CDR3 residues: CASSHYSGRNGYTF. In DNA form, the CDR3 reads TGCGCCAGCAGCCATTACTCCGGGCGGAATGGCTACACCTTC.

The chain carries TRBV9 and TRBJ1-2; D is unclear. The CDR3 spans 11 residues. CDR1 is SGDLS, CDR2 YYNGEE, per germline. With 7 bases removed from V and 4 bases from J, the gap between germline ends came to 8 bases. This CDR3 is CASLGIYGYTF. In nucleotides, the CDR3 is TGTGCCAGCCTGGGTATCTATGGCTACACCTTC.